What follows is one TCR beta chain and its context. Its matching antigen is unknown. The entry originates in a study of shared clonotypes between healthy human individuals. Regarding the study as a whole: Represented diversity (both genetic and exposure-history) was limited by the small number of donors.

This CDR3 spans 16 amino acids. V gave up 0 bases and J gave up 0 bases; unmatched junction bases: 8. CDR1 and CDR2 from the germline V gene are SQVTM and ANQGSEA. Sequencing on ten immunoSEQ deep assay plates was performed for unsorted PBMC DNA. The protocol was immunoSEQ multiplex PCR, while the TCRdb copy is restricted to in-frame clones and leaves out a portion. The data hold about 460,000 clones, with roughly four fifths observed a single time. The V call is TRBV29-1, the J call TRBJ2-7, with TRBD2 identical over 7 bases. Sequences were obtained from PBMCs. This receptor was obtained from a woman between 35 and 50 years old in good health. Some clones in this sample may be carry-over from other donors' samples. In DNA form, the CDR3 reads TGCAGCGTTGAAGATAGTAGCGGGTTCAGCTCCTACGAGCAGTACTTC. Its protein is CSVEDSSGFSSYEQYF.